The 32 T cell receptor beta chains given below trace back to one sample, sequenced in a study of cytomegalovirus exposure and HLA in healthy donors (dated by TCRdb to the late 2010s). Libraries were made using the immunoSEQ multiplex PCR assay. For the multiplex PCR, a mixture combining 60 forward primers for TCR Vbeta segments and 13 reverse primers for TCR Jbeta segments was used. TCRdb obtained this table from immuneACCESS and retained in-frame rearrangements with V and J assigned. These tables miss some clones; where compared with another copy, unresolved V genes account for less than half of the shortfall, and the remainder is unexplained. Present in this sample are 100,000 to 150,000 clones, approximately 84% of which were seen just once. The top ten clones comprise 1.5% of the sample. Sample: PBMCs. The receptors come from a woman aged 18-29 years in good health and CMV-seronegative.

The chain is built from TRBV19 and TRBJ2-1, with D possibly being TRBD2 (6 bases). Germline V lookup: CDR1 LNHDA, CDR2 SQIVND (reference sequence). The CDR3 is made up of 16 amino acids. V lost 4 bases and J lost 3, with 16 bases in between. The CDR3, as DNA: TGTGCCAGTAGTAGGGGTAGCGGAGCCGACTACAATGAGCAGTTCTTC. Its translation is CASSRGSGADYNEQFF.

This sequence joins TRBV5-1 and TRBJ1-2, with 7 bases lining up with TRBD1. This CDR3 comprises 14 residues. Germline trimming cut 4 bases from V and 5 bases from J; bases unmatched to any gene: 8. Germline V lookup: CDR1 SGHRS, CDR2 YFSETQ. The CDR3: CASSPSRGRYGYTF. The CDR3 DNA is TGCGCCAGCAGCCCCTCGAGGGGGCGTTATGGCTACACCTTC.

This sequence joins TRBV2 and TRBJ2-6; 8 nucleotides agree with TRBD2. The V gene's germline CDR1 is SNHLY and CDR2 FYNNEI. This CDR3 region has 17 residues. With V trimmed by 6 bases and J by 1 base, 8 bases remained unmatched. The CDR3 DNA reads TGTGCCAGCAGCCCGGGAGGGGTTAATTCTGGGGCCAACGTCCTGACTTTC. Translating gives CASSPGGVNSGANVLTF.

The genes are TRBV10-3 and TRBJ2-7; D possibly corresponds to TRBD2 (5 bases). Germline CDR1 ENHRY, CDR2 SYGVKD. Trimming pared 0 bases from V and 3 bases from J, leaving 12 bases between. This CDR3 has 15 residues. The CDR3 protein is CAISESSAGGYEQYF. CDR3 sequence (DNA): TGTGCCATCAGTGAGTCGTCGGCAGGAGGCTACGAGCAGTACTTC.

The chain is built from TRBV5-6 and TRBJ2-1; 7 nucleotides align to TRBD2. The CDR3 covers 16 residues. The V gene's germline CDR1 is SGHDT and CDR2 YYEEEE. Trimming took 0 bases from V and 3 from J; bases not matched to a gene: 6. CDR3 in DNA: TGTGCCAGCAGCTTGGGTATAAGCGGGAACTACAATGAGCAGTTCTTC. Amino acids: CASSLGISGNYNEQFF.

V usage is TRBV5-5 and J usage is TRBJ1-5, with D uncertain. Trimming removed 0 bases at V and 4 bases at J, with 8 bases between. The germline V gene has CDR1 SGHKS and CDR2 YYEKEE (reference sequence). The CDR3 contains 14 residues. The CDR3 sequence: CASSLAGGNQPQHF. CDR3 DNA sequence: TGTGCCAGCAGCTTGGCCGGCGGGAATCAGCCCCAGCATTTT.

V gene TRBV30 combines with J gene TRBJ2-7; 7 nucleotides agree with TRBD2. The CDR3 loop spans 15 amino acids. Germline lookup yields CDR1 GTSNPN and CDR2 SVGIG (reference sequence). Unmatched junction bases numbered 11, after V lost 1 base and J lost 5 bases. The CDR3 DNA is TGTGCCTGGAGTGCCCGGACTATGGGAGGGGACGAGCAGTACTTC. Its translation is CAWSARTMGGDEQYF. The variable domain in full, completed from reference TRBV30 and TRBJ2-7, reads SQTIHQWPATLVQPVGSPLSLECTVEGTSNPNLYWYRQAAGRGLQLLFYSVGIGQISSEVPQNLSASRPQDRQFILSSKKLLLSDSGFYLCAWSARTMGGDEQYFGPGTRLTVT.

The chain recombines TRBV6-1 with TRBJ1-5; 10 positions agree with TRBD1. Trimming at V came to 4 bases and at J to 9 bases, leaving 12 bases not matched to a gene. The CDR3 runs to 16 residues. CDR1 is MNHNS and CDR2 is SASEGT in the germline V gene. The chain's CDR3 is CASSAWTGGTSGPQHF. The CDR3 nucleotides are TGTGCCAGCAGTGCCTGGACAGGGGGAACGTCGGGGCCCCAGCATTTT.

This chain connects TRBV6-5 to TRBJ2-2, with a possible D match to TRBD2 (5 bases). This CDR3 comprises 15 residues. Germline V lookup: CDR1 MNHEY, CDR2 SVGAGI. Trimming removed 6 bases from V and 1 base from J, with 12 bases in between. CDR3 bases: TGTGCCAGCAGCCTCGGACTGGGGAACACCGGGGAGCTGTTTTTT. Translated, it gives CASSLGLGNTGELFF.

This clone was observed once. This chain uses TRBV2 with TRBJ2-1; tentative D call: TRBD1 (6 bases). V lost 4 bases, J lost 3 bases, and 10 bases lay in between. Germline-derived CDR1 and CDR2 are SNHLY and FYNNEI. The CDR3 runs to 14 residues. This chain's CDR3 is CASSGVRGYNEQFF. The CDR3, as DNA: TGTGCCAGCAGTGGTGTCAGGGGCTACAATGAGCAGTTCTTC.

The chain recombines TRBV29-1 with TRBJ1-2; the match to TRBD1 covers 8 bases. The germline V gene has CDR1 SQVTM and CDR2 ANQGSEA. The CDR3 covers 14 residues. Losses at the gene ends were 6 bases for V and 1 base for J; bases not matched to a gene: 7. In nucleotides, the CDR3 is TGCAGCGTGACAGGGGCGGCGAGTAACTATGGCTACACCTTC. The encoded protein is CSVTGAASNYGYTF.

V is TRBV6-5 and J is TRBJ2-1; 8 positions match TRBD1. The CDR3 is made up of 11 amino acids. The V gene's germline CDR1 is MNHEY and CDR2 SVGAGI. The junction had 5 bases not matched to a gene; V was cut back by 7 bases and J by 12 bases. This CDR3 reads CASTSDRGQFF. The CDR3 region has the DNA TGTGCCAGCACCTCCGACAGGGGGCAGTTCTTC.

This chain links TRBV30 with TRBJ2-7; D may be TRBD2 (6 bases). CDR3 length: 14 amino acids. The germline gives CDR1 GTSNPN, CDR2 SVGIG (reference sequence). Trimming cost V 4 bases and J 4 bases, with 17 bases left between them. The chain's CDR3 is CAWTLPGLLYEQYF. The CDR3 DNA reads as TGTGCCTGGACGCTACCGGGACTGCTTTACGAGCAGTACTTC.

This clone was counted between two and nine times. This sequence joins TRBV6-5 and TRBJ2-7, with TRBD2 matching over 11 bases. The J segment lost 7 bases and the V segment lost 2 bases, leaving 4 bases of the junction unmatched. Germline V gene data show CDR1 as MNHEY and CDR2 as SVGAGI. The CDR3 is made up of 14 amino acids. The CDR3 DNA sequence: TGTGCCAGCAGTTACGTAGCGGGAGGGATAGAGCAGTACTTC. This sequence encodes CASSYVAGGIEQYF.

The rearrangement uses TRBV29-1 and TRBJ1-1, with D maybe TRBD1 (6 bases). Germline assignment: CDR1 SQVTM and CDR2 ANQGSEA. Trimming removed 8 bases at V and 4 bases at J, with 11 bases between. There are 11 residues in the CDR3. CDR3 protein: CSSLGGTEAFF. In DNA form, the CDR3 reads TGCAGCTCGTTAGGGGGCACTGAAGCTTTCTTT. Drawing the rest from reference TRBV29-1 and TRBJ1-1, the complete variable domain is SAVISQKPSRDICQRGTSLTIQCQVDSQVTMMFWYRQQPGQSLTLIATANQGSEATYESGFVIDKFPISRPNLTFSTLTVSNMSPEDSSIYLCSSLGGTEAFFGQGTRLTVV.

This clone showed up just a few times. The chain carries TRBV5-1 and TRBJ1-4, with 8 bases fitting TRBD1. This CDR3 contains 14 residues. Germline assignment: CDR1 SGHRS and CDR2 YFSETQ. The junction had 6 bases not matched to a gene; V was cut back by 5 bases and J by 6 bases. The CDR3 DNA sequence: TGCGCCAGCAGACGGACAGGGATAGATGAAAAACTGTTTTTT. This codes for CASRRTGIDEKLFF. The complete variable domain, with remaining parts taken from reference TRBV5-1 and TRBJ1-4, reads KAGVTQTPRYLIKTRGQQVTLSCSPISGHRSVSWYQQTPGQGLQFLFEYFSETQRNKGNFPGRFSGRQFSNSRSEMNVSTLELGDSALYLCASRRTGIDEKLFFGSGTQLSVL.

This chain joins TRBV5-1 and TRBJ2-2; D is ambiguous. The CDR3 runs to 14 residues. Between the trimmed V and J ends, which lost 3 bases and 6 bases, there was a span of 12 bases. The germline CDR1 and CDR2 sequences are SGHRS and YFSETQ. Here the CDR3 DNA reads TGCGCCAGCAGCTCCAATACAGCCCCCGGGGAGCTGTTTTTT. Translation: CASSSNTAPGELFF.

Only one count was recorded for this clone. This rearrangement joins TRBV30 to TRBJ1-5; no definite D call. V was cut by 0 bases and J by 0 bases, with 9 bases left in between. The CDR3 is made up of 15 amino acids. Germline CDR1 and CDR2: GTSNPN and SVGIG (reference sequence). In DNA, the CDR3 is TGTGCCTGGAGTGTACAGTTATATAGCAATCAGCCCCAGCATTTT. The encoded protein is CAWSVQLYSNQPQHF. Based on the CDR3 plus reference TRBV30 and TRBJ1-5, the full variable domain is SQTIHQWPATLVQPVGSPLSLECTVEGTSNPNLYWYRQAAGRGLQLLFYSVGIGQISSEVPQNLSASRPQDRQFILSSKKLLLSDSGFYLCAWSVQLYSNQPQHFGDGTRLSIL.

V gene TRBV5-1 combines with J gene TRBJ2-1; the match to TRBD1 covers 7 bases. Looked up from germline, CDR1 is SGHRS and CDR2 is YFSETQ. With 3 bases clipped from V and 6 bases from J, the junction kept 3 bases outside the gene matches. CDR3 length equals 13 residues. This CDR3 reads CASSSGGINEQFF. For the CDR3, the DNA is TGCGCCAGCAGCTCAGGGGGTATCAATGAGCAGTTCTTC.

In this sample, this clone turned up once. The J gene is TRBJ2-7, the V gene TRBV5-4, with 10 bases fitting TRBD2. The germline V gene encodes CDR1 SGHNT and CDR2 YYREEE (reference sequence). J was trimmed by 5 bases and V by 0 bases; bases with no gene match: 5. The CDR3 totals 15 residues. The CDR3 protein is CASSLEAGGRHEQYF. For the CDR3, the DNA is TGTGCCAGCAGCTTGGAAGCGGGAGGGCGCCACGAGCAGTACTTC.

Written as DNA, the CDR3 is TGTGCCAGCAGCCCTGAACCGTTCGCGAGCTATGGCTACACCTTC. Its translation is CASSPEPFASYGYTF. The chain is built from TRBV9 and TRBJ1-2; D not certain. Germline V gives CDR1 SGDLS, CDR2 YYNGEE. The V end was cut by 4 bases, the J end by 4 bases, with 17 bases between. The CDR3 length is 15 residues.

CDR3 sequence (DNA): TGTGCCATCAGTGAGGGATTGGGACAGTTTCTACCCTACGAGCAGTACTTC. It yields the protein CAISEGLGQFLPYEQYF. This sequence joins TRBV10-3 and TRBJ2-7; TRBD1 aligns across 7 bases. CDR3 size: 17 residues. V lost 2 bases, J lost 2 bases, and 12 bases stayed unmatched. Germline V gives CDR1 ENHRY, CDR2 SYGVKD.

CDR3 bases: TGTGCCAGCAGCAAAGAGACAGGATCCGGGGGAAACACCATATATTTT. Translation: CASSKETGSGGNTIYF. The chain recombines TRBV7-9 with TRBJ1-3; D perhaps matches TRBD1 (6 bases). The CDR3 consists of 16 residues. Trimming shortened V by 5 bases and J by 4 bases, and 18 bases separated the two germline ends. Germline V gene lookup returns CDR1 SEHNR and CDR2 FQNEAQ (reference sequence).

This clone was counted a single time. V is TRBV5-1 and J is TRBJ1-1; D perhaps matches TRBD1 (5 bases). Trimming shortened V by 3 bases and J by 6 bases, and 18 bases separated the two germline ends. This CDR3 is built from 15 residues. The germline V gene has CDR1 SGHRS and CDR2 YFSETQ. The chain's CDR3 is CASSSNPGQQAEAFF. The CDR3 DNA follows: TGCGCCAGCAGCTCCAACCCAGGACAACAAGCTGAAGCTTTCTTT.

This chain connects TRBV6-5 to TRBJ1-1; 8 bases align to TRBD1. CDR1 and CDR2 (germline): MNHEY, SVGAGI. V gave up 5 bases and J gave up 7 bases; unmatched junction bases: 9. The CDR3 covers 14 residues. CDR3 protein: CASSRRTGLDEAFF. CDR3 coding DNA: TGTGCCAGCAGTCGTCGGACAGGGCTGGATGAAGCTTTCTTT.

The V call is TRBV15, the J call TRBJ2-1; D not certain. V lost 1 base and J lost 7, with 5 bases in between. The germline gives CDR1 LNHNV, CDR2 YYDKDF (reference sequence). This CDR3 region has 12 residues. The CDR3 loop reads CATSRAGNEQFF. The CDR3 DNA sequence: TGTGCCACCAGCAGAGCCGGGAATGAGCAGTTCTTC. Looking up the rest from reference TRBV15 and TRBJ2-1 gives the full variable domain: DAMVIQNPRYQVTQFGKPVTLSCSQTLNHNVMYWYQQKSSQAPKLLFHYYDKDFNNEADTPDNFQSRRPNTSFCFLDIRSPGLGDTAMYLCATSRAGNEQFFGPGTRLTVL.

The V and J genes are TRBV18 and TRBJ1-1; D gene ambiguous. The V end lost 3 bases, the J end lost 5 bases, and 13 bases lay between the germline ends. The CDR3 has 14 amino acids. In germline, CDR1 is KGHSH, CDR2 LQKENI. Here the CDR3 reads CASSPEGRWTEAFF. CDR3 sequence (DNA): TGTGCCAGCTCACCGGAAGGGAGGTGGACTGAAGCTTTCTTT.

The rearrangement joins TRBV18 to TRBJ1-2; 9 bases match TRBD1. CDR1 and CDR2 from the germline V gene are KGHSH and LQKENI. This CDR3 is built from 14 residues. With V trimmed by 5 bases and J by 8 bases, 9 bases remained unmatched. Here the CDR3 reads CASSAGTGSYGYTF. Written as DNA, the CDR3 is TGTGCCAGCTCAGCCGGGACAGGGTCTTACGGCTACACCTTC. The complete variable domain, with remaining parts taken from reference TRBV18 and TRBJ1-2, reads NAGVMQNPRHLVRRRGQEARLRCSPMKGHSHVYWYRQLPEEGLKFMVYLQKENIIDESGMPKERFSAEFPKEGPSILRIQQVVRGDSAAYFCASSAGTGSYGYTFGSGTRLTVV.

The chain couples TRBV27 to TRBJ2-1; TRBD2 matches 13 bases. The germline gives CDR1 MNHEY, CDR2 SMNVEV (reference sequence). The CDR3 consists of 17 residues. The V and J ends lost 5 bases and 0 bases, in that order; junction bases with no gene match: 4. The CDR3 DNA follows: TGTGCCAGCAGTACCCGGACTAGCGGGAGCTCCTACAATGAGCAGTTCTTC. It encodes CASSTRTSGSSYNEQFF.

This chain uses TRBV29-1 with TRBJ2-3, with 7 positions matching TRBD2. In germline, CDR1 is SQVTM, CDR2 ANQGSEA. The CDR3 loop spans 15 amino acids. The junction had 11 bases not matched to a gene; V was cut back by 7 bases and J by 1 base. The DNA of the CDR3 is TGCAGCGCCGGCAAACGGGAGGAAGGCACAGATACGCAGTATTTT. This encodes CSAGKREEGTDTQYF.

As DNA, the CDR3 is TGTGCCAGCAGCTTAGACAGGGGGCTCTACGAGCAGTACTTC. Its protein product is CASSLDRGLYEQYF. V usage is TRBV7-2 and J usage is TRBJ2-7; 9 positions match TRBD1. The CDR3 is made up of 14 amino acids. CDR1 SGHTA and CDR2 FQGNSA come from the germline V gene. V gave up 1 base and J gave up 3 bases; unmatched junction bases: 1. Based on the CDR3 plus reference TRBV7-2 and TRBJ2-7, the full variable domain is GAGVSQSPSNKVTEKGKDVELRCDPISGHTALYWYRQSLGQGLEFLIYFQGNSAPDKSGLPSDRFSAERTGGSVSTLTIQRTQQEDSAVYLCASSLDRGLYEQYFGPGTRLTVT.

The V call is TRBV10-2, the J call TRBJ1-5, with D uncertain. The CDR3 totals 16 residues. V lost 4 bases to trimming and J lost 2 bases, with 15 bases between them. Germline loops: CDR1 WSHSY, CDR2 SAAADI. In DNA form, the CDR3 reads TGCGCCAGCAGTGGGGAGTTTGGGGTTGGCAATCAGCCCCAGCATTTT. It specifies CASSGEFGVGNQPQHF.